The source of this T cell receptor beta chain is a study of neurological immune-mediated disorders. General study results and limits: With the multiple sclerosis repertoire cluster, neither clinical nor MRI features showed any association.

PBMCs stored at -80 C, 2 million in total, were the source of the unsorted libraries. cDNA was made by 5'RACE with 10-nucleotide random UMIs. MiXCR, applied by TCRdb to the 5' RACE reads, yields one record per CDR3 protein. The top ten hold around 9.2% of the sample, which has 25,000 to 40,000 distinct CDR3 sequences, about 1.6% seen once. This clonotype was recorded at least ten times. Its antigen remains unidentified. The ends were cut back, 2 bases at V and 6 bases at J, with 17 bases in the middle. CDR1 is MGHDK, CDR2 SYGVNS, per germline. The CDR3 runs to 15 residues. Input material: PBMCs. V usage is TRBV25-1 and J usage is TRBJ2-7; possible D gene TRBD1, 6 bases. This TCR was sampled from a young woman with multiple sclerosis. CDR3 DNA sequence: TGTGCCAGCAGTGAAAGGAAAGGGGGTTTTTCCGAGCAGTACTTC. Protein: CASSERKGGFSEQYF.